A selection of T cell receptor beta chains follows, all from one sample in a study of T cell responses to AZD1222 COVID-19 vaccine. Method: immunoSEQ multiplex PCR; TCRdb's copy keeps in-frame clones and lacks some. The data show roughly 200,000 clones, with roughly 94% seen just once and 1.7% held by the top ten. The sample here was peripheral blood, taken 28 days after the second dose of the MenACWY control vaccine. The source of these receptors is an adult who received the MenACWY meningococcal vaccine as a control. Both conserved end residues are trimmed from each CDR3. The order of the fields is V gene, CDR3 length, J gene, CDR3 protein.

v_call: TRBV28; cdr3_length: 17; j_call: TRBJ1-2; cdr3_aa: ASSLFPFGLRRPYYGYT
v_call: TRBV13; cdr3_length: 13; j_call: TRBJ1-1; cdr3_aa: ASSETGGLDTEAF
v_call: TRBV5-1; cdr3_length: 11; j_call: TRBJ2-5; cdr3_aa: ASSLGPGETQY
v_call: TRBV21-1; cdr3_length: 17; j_call: TRBJ2-6; cdr3_aa: ASRWYRQGGSSGANVLT
v_call: TRBV7-2; cdr3_length: 11; j_call: TRBJ2-7; cdr3_aa: ASSSSNTYEQY
v_call: TRBV4-1; cdr3_length: 13; j_call: TRBJ2-7; cdr3_aa: ASSHDGQGTYEQY
v_call: TRBV9; cdr3_length: 11; j_call: TRBJ1-2; cdr3_aa: ASSGPGTDGYT
v_call: TRBV2; cdr3_length: 14; j_call: TRBJ1-3; cdr3_aa: ASSERRLETGNTIY
v_call: TRBV5-8; cdr3_length: 16; j_call: TRBJ2-6; cdr3_aa: ASSYQQGRFSGANVLT
v_call: TRBV7-2; cdr3_length: 17; j_call: TRBJ2-3; cdr3_aa: ASSFPGTSGSLSTDTQY
v_call: TRBV2; cdr3_length: 12; j_call: TRBJ1-1; cdr3_aa: ASSQGMSDTEAF
v_call: TRBV4-3; cdr3_length: 13; j_call: TRBJ1-4; cdr3_aa: ASSQEDRGNEKLF
v_call: TRBV7-9; cdr3_length: 15; j_call: TRBJ2-5; cdr3_aa: ASSSTRGTGRLETQY
v_call: TRBV5-6; cdr3_length: 16; j_call: TRBJ1-2; cdr3_aa: ASSLPWDRGLANYGYT
v_call: TRBV19; cdr3_length: 11; j_call: TRBJ2-7; cdr3_aa: ASSDRGDYEQY
v_call: TRBV27; cdr3_length: 14; j_call: TRBJ2-5; cdr3_aa: ASSSLTSGVQETQY
v_call: TRBV5-5; cdr3_length: 12; j_call: TRBJ1-2; cdr3_aa: ASSRDIPQGGYT
v_call: TRBV19; cdr3_length: 15; j_call: TRBJ1-1; cdr3_aa: ASSRQGARSANTEAF
v_call: TRBV3-1/TRBV3-2; cdr3_length: 15; j_call: TRBJ1-2; cdr3_aa: ASSQGLGARANYGYT
v_call: TRBV25-1; cdr3_length: 12; j_call: TRBJ2-7; cdr3_aa: ASSFLGQGYEQY
v_call: TRBV3-1/TRBV3-2; cdr3_length: 12; j_call: TRBJ2-2; cdr3_aa: ASRHQGFPGELF
v_call: TRBV6-5; cdr3_length: 13; j_call: TRBJ2-3; cdr3_aa: ASSLRGANTDTQY
v_call: TRBV29-1; cdr3_length: 9; j_call: TRBJ2-1; cdr3_aa: SVDGSQEQF
v_call: TRBV9; cdr3_length: 12; j_call: TRBJ1-1; cdr3_aa: ASSVAGFNTEAF
v_call: TRBV30; cdr3_length: 12; j_call: TRBJ1-5; cdr3_aa: AWSGTGGKKPQH
v_call: TRBV6-2/TRBV6-3; cdr3_length: 14; j_call: TRBJ1-5; cdr3_aa: ASSSRGQGRNQPQH
v_call: TRBV4-2; cdr3_length: 13; j_call: TRBJ2-3; cdr3_aa: ASSPRDRGTDTQY
v_call: TRBV6-4; cdr3_length: 12; j_call: TRBJ2-2; cdr3_aa: ASRPLAETGELF
v_call: TRBV10-3; cdr3_length: 11; j_call: TRBJ2-5; cdr3_aa: AISGGWEETQY
v_call: TRBV19; cdr3_length: 13; j_call: TRBJ1-1; cdr3_aa: ASSIGGVGGTEAF
v_call: TRBV5-1; cdr3_length: 11; j_call: TRBJ2-7; cdr3_aa: ASSLAVNHEQY
v_call: TRBV13; cdr3_length: 13; j_call: TRBJ2-7; cdr3_aa: ASSQIRTGGYEQY
v_call: TRBV7-2; cdr3_length: 12; j_call: TRBJ1-5; cdr3_aa: ASSSGRVNQPQH
v_call: TRBV27; cdr3_length: 10; j_call: TRBJ2-7; cdr3_aa: ASSLIGGEQY
v_call: TRBV9; cdr3_length: 14; j_call: TRBJ2-1; cdr3_aa: ASSIGLAGDYNEQF
v_call: TRBV11-3; cdr3_length: 13; j_call: TRBJ2-3; cdr3_aa: ASSPGGGPTDTQY
v_call: TRBV6-5; cdr3_length: 10; j_call: TRBJ1-2; cdr3_aa: ASSYRGSGYT
v_call: TRBV21-1; cdr3_length: 16; j_call: TRBJ2-7; cdr3_aa: ASSKGGGTDREFYEQY
v_call: TRBV6-5; cdr3_length: 12; j_call: TRBJ2-1; cdr3_aa: ASKPGQIFNEQF
v_call: TRBV14; cdr3_length: 9; j_call: TRBJ2-7; cdr3_aa: ASSQDYEQY
v_call: TRBV6-5; cdr3_length: 12; j_call: TRBJ1-3; cdr3_aa: ASSYGLDGNTIY
v_call: TRBV24-1; cdr3_length: 11; j_call: TRBJ2-1; cdr3_aa: ATSDGRRGEQF
v_call: TRBV20-1; cdr3_length: 11; j_call: TRBJ2-7; cdr3_aa: SASPEASYEQY
v_call: TRBV7-2; cdr3_length: 14; j_call: TRBJ1-3; cdr3_aa: ASSFPHPGTENTIY
v_call: TRBV3-1/TRBV3-2; cdr3_length: 13; j_call: TRBJ2-7; cdr3_aa: ASSQDTGSSYEQY
v_call: TRBV3-1/TRBV3-2; cdr3_length: 12; j_call: TRBJ1-2; cdr3_aa: ASSQGTGQHGYT
v_call: TRBV28; cdr3_length: 9; j_call: TRBJ1-2; cdr3_aa: ASSPNYGYT